This T cell receptor (beta chain) was identified in a study of blood T cell repertoires in COVID-19. Looking at the study overall: T cells, B-cell-depleted T cells, or PBMCs supplied cDNA or gDNA.

Original analysis: Amplification of reference gene primers provided the estimated nucleated cell counts. Assay used: immunoSEQ multiplex PCR; TCRdb lists only in-frame clones, some missing. V, J and clone size are taken as reported in that table, and D and trimming were inferred from the DNA itself. Here the sample spans around 160,000 clones, roughly 88% being singletons. This CDR3 has 17 amino acids. V was pared by 5 bases and J by 1 base, with 9 bases of the junction left unmatched. Germline CDR1 reads SGHTA; CDR2 reads FQGTGA. The origin of this receptor is a woman aged 55-70 years with COVID-19, enrolled during active disease. This rearrangement joins TRBV7-3 to TRBJ2-1; 9 positions match TRBD1. Source material: peripheral blood. The CDR3: CASSPSSDRGSYNEQFF. As DNA, the CDR3 is TGTGCCAGCAGCCCTTCGTCGGACAGGGGTTCCTACAATGAGCAGTTCTTC.